The present entry profiles one T cell receptor beta chain with its context. Original analysis: Using reference gene primer amplification, nucleated cell counts were estimated. TCRdb's table, derived via immunoSEQ multiplex PCR, lists solely in-frame clones and lacks some. V, J and clone size were drawn from that table, and D and trimming were deduced from the DNA. The sample has about 85,000 clones; around 88% are singletons. The sample belongs to a study of blood T cell repertoires in COVID-19. This CDR3 region has 15 residues. The germline V gene encodes CDR1 SGHTA and CDR2 FQGNSA. The V end was cut by 1 base, the J end by 2 bases, with 10 bases between.

The clonotype was recovered from a man aged 60-69 years with acute or convalescent COVID-19. Sequencing was done on a sample of peripheral blood. The V and J genes are TRBV7-2 and TRBJ2-3; D might be TRBD2 (6 bases). The CDR3 is CASSLGLAYTDTQYF. The CDR3, as DNA: TGTGCCAGCAGCTTAGGGCTAGCGTACACAGATACGCAGTATTTT.